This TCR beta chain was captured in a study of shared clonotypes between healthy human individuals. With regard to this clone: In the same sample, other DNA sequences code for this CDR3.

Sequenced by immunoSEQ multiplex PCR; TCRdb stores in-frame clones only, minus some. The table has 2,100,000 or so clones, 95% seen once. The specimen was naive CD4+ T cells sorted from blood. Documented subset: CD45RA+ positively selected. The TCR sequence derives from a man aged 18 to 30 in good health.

In DNA form, the CDR3 reads TGTGCCAGCTCTCCGGGGGGCAGATCCTACGAGCAGTACTTC. Translated: CASSPGGRSYEQYF. This rearrangement joins TRBV18 to TRBJ2-7; tentatively, D is TRBD2 (7 bases). Germline V gives CDR1 KGHSH, CDR2 LQKENI. The CDR3 totals 14 residues. V was cut by 6 bases and J by 1 base, with 13 bases left in between.